The rows below give T cell receptor beta chains drawn from one sample of a study of beta chain features in type 1 diabetes. Using immunoSEQ multiplex PCR, the repertoire was profiled, and TCRdb retains in-frame clones only, with some absent. Of 810,000 or so clones listed, roughly a sixth are singletons. Source material: naive CD4+ T cells from blood. The receptors stem from a woman aged 18-29 years in good health. Each CDR3 is given with its conserved first and last residue. D genes are given only for firm matches. For some rows the clone size is stated as once, few or many, or as a class when expanded; others skip it.

v_gene	j_gene	abundance	d_gene	CDR3nt	CDR3aa
TRBV6-5	TRBJ1-1	NA	TRBD1	TGTGCCAGCAGTTCCACAGGGGGCAAAGCTTTCTTT	CASSSTGGKAFF
TRBV7-2	TRBJ2-7	NA	TRBD2	TGTGCCAGCAGCGCGAGCGGGAGGGCTTCCTACGAGCAGTACTTC	CASSASGRASYEQYF
TRBV18	TRBJ2-1	few	NA	TGTGCCAGCTCACCGGATTGGCGGAGCTCCTACAATGAGCAGTTCTTC	CASSPDWRSSYNEQFF
TRBV28	TRBJ1-5	NA	TRBD1	TGTGCCACCAGACAGGGGGCGAGAGGGCCCCAGCATTTT	CATRQGARGPQHF
TRBV29-1	TRBJ2-5	NA	TRBD1	TGCAGCGTTTTAAAAACCGGGACAGGAGAGACCCAGTACTTC	CSVLKTGTGETQYF
TRBV21-1	TRBJ1-1	few	NA	TGTGCCAGCAGCAAAGATCCGGGGGACGGCACTGAAGCTTTCTTT	CASSKDPGDGTEAFF
TRBV6-6	TRBJ2-5	NA	NA	TGTGCCAGCAGTTACGCTCGGGGCGTAGAGACCCAGTACTTC	CASSYARGVETQYF
TRBV29-1	TRBJ2-5	NA	NA	TGCAGCGTTAGGTTTACCGGTCGGGAGACCCAGTACTTC	CSVRFTGRETQYF
TRBV4-3	TRBJ1-2	few	TRBD1	TGCGCCAGCAGCCAAGCGGTCCGACAGGGGGCCTATGGCTACACCTTC	CASSQAVRQGAYGYTF
TRBV11-3	TRBJ2-5	few	TRBD1	TGTGCCAGCAGCTCGGCAGGGGGCGGTGAGACCCAGTACTTC	CASSSAGGGETQYF
TRBV9	TRBJ1-2	few	NA	TGTGCCAGCAGCGCCCAGGGTAACTATGGCTACACCTTC	CASSAQGNYGYTF
TRBV7-2	TRBJ1-1	NA	NA	TGTGCCAGCAGCTTAGACAGGGTGAACACTGAAGCTTTCTTT	CASSLDRVNTEAFF